This T cell receptor (beta chain) was captured by sequencing in a study of blood T cell repertoires in COVID-19. Whole-study context: Sites in the United States, Italy and Spain provided acute and convalescent COVID-19 samples. PBMCs, B-cell-depleted T cells, or T cells were the source of the cDNA or gDNA that made up the material.

Under the authors' procedure: Estimation of nucleated cell counts was performed using reference gene primer amplification. Repertoires were generated with immunoSEQ multiplex PCR, while TCRdb's copy carries only in-frame clones and drops some. V and J calls plus clone size are reproduced from that table; the DNA served to infer D and trimming. This table has about 88,000 clones, roughly 87% appearing once. The CDR3 loop spans 16 amino acids. V lost 1 base and J lost 2; bases outside the gene matches: 6. CDR1 and CDR2 from the germline V gene are SEHNR and FQNEAQ (reference sequence). During active infection, Seattle patients enrolled and were then monitored through disease.

Sequencing was performed on peripheral blood. V is TRBV7-9 and J is TRBJ2-7, with 9 bases aligning to TRBD1. The clonotype originates from a man between 18 and 35 years old with COVID-19, enrolled during active disease. The CDR3 DNA is TGTGCCAGCAGCTTAGGGGGACAGGGACTCCCCTACGAGCAGTACTTC. Translation gives CASSLGGQGLPYEQYF.